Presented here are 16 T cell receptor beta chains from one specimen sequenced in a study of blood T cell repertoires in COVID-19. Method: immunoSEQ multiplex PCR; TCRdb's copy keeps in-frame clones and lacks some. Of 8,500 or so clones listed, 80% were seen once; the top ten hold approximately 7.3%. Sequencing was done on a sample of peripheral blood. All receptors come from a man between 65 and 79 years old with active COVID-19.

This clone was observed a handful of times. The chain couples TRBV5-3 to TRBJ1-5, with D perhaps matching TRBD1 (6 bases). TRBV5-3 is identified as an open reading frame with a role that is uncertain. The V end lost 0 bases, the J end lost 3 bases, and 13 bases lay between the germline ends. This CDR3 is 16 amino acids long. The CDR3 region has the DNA TGTGCCAGAAGCTTGGATGGCCACAGGGTCAATCAGCCCCAGCATTTT. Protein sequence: CARSLDGHRVNQPQHF.

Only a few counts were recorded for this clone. The CDR3, as DNA: TGTGCCAGCAGCGGGGCCGCCGTGGCAGCTCTTAACTATGGCTACACCTTC. Translation gives CASSGAAVAALNYGYTF. This rearrangement joins TRBV9 to TRBJ1-2; no definite D call. CDR1 is SGDLS, CDR2 YYNGEE, per germline. The CDR3 totals 17 residues. Trimming stripped 3 bases from V and 1 base from J, with 19 bases between.

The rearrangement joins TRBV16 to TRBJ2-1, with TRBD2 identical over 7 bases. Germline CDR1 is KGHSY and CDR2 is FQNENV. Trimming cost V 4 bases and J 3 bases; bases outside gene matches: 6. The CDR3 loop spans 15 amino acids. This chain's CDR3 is CASSPGRGGYNEQFF. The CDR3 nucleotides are TGTGCCAGCAGCCCTGGGAGGGGAGGCTACAATGAGCAGTTCTTC.

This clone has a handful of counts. The CDR3 nucleotides read TGTGCCAGCAAAAAAGGGGACAAGACCTACGAGCAGTACTTC. It codes for CASKKGDKTYEQYF. The chain carries TRBV28 and TRBJ2-7, with TRBD1 as a possible D gene (6 bases). Trimming removed 7 bases at V and 2 bases at J, with 15 bases between. Germline-derived CDR1 and CDR2 are MDHEN and SYDVKM. The CDR3 spans 14 residues.

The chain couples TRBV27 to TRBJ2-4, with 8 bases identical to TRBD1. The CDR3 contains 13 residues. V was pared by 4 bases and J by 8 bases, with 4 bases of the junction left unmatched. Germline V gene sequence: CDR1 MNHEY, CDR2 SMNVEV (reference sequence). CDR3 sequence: CASSSGGRDIQYF. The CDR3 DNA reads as TGTGCCAGCAGTTCAGGGGGCCGGGACATTCAGTACTTC.

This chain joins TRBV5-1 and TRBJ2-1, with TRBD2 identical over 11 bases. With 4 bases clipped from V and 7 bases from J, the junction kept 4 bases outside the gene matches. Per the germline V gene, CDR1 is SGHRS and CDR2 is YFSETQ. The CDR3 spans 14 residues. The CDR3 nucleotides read TGCGCCAGCAGCACTGGGACTAGCGGTAATGAGCAGTTCTTC. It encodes CASSTGTSGNEQFF.

In nucleotides, the CDR3 is TGTGCCAGCAGGTCTAGCGGCCATGAGCAGTTCTTC. Protein: CASRSSGHEQFF. The chain has TRBV13 and TRBJ2-1; 7 bases are a match to TRBD2. The germline V gene encodes CDR1 PRHDT and CDR2 FYEKMQ (reference sequence). CDR3 length equals 12 residues. The ends lost 6 bases at V and 8 bases at J; junction bases unmatched: 4. The full variable domain, completed using reference TRBV13 and TRBJ2-1, is AAGVIQSPRHLIKEKRETATLKCYPIPRHDTVYWYQQGPGQDPQFLISFYEKMQSDKGSIPDRFSAQQFSDYHSELNMSSLELGDSALYFCASRSSGHEQFFGPGTRLTVL.

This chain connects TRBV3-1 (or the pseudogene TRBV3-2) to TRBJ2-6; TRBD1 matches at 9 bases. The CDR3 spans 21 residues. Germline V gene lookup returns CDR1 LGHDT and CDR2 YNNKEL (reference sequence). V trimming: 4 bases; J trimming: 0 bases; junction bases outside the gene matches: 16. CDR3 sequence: CASSRLRAGTGYHSGANVLTF. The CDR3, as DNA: TGTGCCAGCAGCCGCCTGAGGGCCGGGACAGGGTACCACTCTGGGGCCAACGTCCTGACTTTC.

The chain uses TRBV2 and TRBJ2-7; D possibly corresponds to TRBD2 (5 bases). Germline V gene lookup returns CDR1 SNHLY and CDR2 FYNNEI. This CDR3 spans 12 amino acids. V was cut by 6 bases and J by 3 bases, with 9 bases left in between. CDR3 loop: CASRPLGYEQYF. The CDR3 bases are TGTGCCAGCAGGCCACTAGGCTACGAGCAGTACTTC. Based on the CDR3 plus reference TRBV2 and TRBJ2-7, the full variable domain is EPEVTQTPSHQVTQMGQEVILRCVPISNHLYFYWYRQILGQKVEFLVSFYNNEISEKSEIFDDQFSVERPDGSNFTLKIRSTKLEDSAMYFCASRPLGYEQYFGPGTRLTVT.

The CDR3 DNA reads as TGTGCCAGCAGCCGGGGGGGGGCAGGAGCCTACGAGCAGTACTTC. Encoded protein: CASSRGGAGAYEQYF. The chain has TRBV11-2 and TRBJ2-7; TRBD2 matches 8 bases. In germline, CDR1 is SGHAT, CDR2 FQNNGV. With V trimmed by 5 bases and J by 2 bases, 8 bases remained unmatched. The CDR3 has 15 amino acids.

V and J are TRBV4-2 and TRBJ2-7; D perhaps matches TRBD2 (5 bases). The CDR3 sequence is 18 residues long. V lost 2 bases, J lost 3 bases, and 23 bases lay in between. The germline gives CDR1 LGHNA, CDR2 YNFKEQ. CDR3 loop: CASSQSKFNVGGLYEQYF. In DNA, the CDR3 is TGTGCCAGCAGCCAAAGTAAATTCAACGTAGGTGGACTCTACGAGCAGTACTTC.

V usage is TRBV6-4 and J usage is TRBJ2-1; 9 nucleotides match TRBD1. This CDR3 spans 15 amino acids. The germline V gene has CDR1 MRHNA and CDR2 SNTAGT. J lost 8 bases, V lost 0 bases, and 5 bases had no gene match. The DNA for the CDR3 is TGTGCCAGCAGTGACTCGACAGGGGGAATGGATGAGCAGTTCTTC. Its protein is CASSDSTGGMDEQFF.

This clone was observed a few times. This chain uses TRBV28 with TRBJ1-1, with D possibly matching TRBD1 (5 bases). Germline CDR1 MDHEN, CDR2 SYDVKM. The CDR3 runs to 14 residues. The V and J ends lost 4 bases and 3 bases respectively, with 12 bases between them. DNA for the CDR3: TGTGCCAGCAGTTCAACCGACAGAGACACTGAAGCTTTCTTT. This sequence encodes CASSSTDRDTEAFF.

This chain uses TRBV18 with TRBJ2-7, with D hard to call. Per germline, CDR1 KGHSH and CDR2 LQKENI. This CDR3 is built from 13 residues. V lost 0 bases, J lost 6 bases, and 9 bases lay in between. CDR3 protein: CASSPPSPSEQYF. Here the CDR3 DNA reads TGTGCCAGCTCACCACCGTCCCCCTCCGAGCAGTACTTC.

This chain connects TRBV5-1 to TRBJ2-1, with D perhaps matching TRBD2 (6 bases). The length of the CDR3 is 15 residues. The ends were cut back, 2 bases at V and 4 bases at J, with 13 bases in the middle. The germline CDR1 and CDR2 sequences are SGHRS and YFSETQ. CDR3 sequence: CASSFGTLGYNEQFF. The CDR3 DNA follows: TGCGCCAGCAGCTTCGGGACTCTGGGGTACAATGAGCAGTTCTTC. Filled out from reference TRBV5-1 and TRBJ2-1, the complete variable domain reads KAGVTQTPRYLIKTRGQQVTLSCSPISGHRSVSWYQQTPGQGLQFLFEYFSETQRNKGNFPGRFSGRQFSNSRSEMNVSTLELGDSALYLCASSFGTLGYNEQFFGPGTRLTVL.

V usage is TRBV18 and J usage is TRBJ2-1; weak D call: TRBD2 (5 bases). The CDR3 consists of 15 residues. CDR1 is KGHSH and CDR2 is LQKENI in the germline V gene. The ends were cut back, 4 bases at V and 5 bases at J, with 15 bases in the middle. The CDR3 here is CASSRDFGGDNEQFF. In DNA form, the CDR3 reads TGTGCCAGCTCACGAGACTTCGGAGGAGACAATGAGCAGTTCTTC. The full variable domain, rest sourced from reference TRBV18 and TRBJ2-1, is NAGVMQNPRHLVRRRGQEARLRCSPMKGHSHVYWYRQLPEEGLKFMVYLQKENIIDESGMPKERFSAEFPKEGPSILRIQQVVRGDSAAYFCASSRDFGGDNEQFFGPGTRLTVL.